Following are 6 T cell receptor beta chains from one sample sequenced in a study of graft-versus-host responses after intestinal transplantation. Graft-derived tissue was subjected to processing to liberate intraepithelial and lamina propria lymphocytes. Data came from immunoSEQ multiplex PCR; TCRdb stores just in-frame clones and leaves some out. The sample has tens of thousands of clones, roughly 89% seen once. Specimen: ileum tissue, collected approximately 56 weeks after transplant. The receptors originated from a human patient who received an intestinal transplant, so some T cells may come from the graft donor.

V usage is TRBV6-5 and J usage is TRBJ2-5; D might be TRBD2 (6 bases). V was shortened by 8 bases and J by 2 bases, with 12 bases between the two germline ends. The CDR3 loop spans 13 amino acids. Germline CDR1 reads MNHEY; CDR2 reads SVGAGI. This chain's CDR3 is CASPDGTQETQYF. In DNA, the CDR3 is TGTGCCAGCCCCGACGGGACTCAAGAGACCCAGTACTTC.

V and J are TRBV4-1 and TRBJ2-7; no firm D call. Trimming removed 1 base from V and 1 base from J, with 8 bases in between. Germline CDR1 reads MGHRA; CDR2 reads YSYEKL. The CDR3 contains 14 residues. CDR3: CASSQGSRSYEQYF. CDR3 DNA: TGCGCCAGCAGCCAAGGAAGCAGATCCTACGAGCAGTACTTC.

This clone was observed a single time. The chain combines TRBV7-9 with TRBJ2-7; possibly TRBD2 for D (6 bases). Germline loops: CDR1 SEHNR, CDR2 FQNEAQ (reference sequence). Trimming removed 1 base from V and 0 bases from J, with 7 bases in between. There are 14 residues in the CDR3. CDR3 amino acids: CASSLDGGSYEQYF. In DNA, the CDR3 is TGTGCCAGCAGCTTAGACGGGGGCTCCTACGAGCAGTACTTC.

The chain carries TRBV29-1 and TRBJ2-1; no firm D call. From germline, CDR1 is SQVTM and CDR2 ANQGSEA. Trimming took off 0 bases at V and 5 bases at J, with 8 bases between the two ends. CDR3 length equals 13 residues. The CDR3: CSVEDKLNNEQFF. For the CDR3, the DNA is TGCAGCGTTGAAGATAAACTAAACAATGAGCAGTTCTTC.

V usage is TRBV5-6 and J usage is TRBJ2-7; 8 bases agree with TRBD2. Looked up from germline, CDR1 is SGHDT and CDR2 is YYEEEE. This CDR3 spans 17 amino acids. Trimming removed 0 bases from V and 4 bases from J; junction bases left unmatched: 12. Here the CDR3 reads CASSLESTGLGLYEQYF. CDR3 coding DNA: TGTGCCAGCAGCTTGGAATCCACGGGACTAGGCTTATACGAGCAGTACTTC.

V gene TRBV28 combines with J gene TRBJ1-2, with a possible D match to TRBD1 (6 bases). The germline V and J ends were trimmed by 3 bases and 8 bases, with 16 bases remaining between them. The germline gives CDR1 MDHEN, CDR2 SYDVKM. The CDR3 spans 14 residues. The CDR3 DNA reads TGTGCCAGCAGTTTCCACCGGGACATGGGGGGCTACACCTTC. This gives the protein CASSFHRDMGGYTF.